One and the same sample provided the 6 T cell receptor beta chains below, sequenced in a study of synovial regulatory T cells in juvenile arthritis (dated by TCRdb to between 2014 and 2017). The library was made by the immunoSEQ multiplex PCR assay. TCRdb took this table from immuneACCESS and kept in-frame rearrangements with V and J called. Such tables lack part of the clones; where checked against another copy, unresolved V genes explain under half of the gap, and the rest is unexplained. The sample's clone listing holds 6,400 or so clones. Around 0.6% of the sample rests with the top ten. The sample comprised Treg cells from blood. The intended sense of this specimen's cell subset or site label: remaining (HLA-DR-negative) circulating blood Treg cells. Source of these receptors: a donor aged 2-30 years with juvenile idiopathic arthritis.

The gene calls are TRBV7-2 and TRBJ1-5; there is no DNA to check the TCRdb D call of TRBD1. In germline, CDR1 is SGHTA, CDR2 FQGNSA. The CDR3 sequence is 13 residues long. No DNA sequence is on record. CDR3 sequence reads: CASSVAPNQPQHF.

CDR3 sequence reads: CASRKGGGNQPQHF. This rearrangement joins TRBV19 to TRBJ1-5. Per germline, CDR1 LNHDA and CDR2 SQIVND (reference sequence). CDR3 length: 14 amino acids. The DNA is not on file.

CDR3 residues: CASSTPRRVLAGELFF. J is TRBJ2-2 and V is TRBV19; TCRdb designates TRBD1, a call that cannot be tested without DNA. The CDR3 spans 16 residues. No DNA sequence was recorded. The germline V gene encodes CDR1 LNHDA and CDR2 SQIVND (reference sequence). Complete variable domain (other parts from reference TRBV19 and TRBJ2-2): DGGITQSPKYLFRKEGQNVTLSCEQNLNHDAMYWYRQDPGQGLRLIYYSQIVNDFQKGDIAEGYSVSREKKESFPLTVTSAQKNPTAFYLCASSTPRRVLAGELFFGEGSRLTVL.

This clone is labeled medium-sized based on frequency. The rearrangement links TRBV19 to TRBJ2-6; the D call from TCRdb, TRBD2, cannot be confirmed without DNA. The CDR3 is 13 residues long. Only the protein sequence is given. From germline, CDR1 is LNHDA and CDR2 SQIVND (reference sequence). The CDR3 protein is CASSPRGANVLTF.

V and J are TRBV29-1 and TRBJ2-7; TCRdb returns TRBD1, unconfirmable since there is no DNA. The CDR3 contains 13 residues. No DNA appears here. The germline V gene has CDR1 SQVTM and CDR2 ANQGSEA. CDR3 protein: CSVLDRGYYEQYF.

This CDR3 is CASSEFAGDTQYF. The chain employs TRBV10-1 and TRBJ2-3; TCRdb selects TRBD2, and the lack of DNA leaves this call unchecked. Germline loops: CDR1 WNHNN, CDR2 SYGVQD (reference sequence). The CDR3 contains 13 residues. No DNA accompanies this entry.